The 19 T cell receptor beta chains below come from one sample, sequenced in a study of T cell responses to AZD1222 COVID-19 vaccine. Only in-frame clones appear in the TCRdb table, and some are missing; sequencing was by immunoSEQ multiplex PCR. The table lists approximately 150,000 clones, just over 90% of them singletons. The specimen was peripheral blood, collected 28 days after the second AZD1222 dose. These receptors originate from an adult who received the AZD1222 COVID-19 vaccine.

The chain combines TRBV9 with TRBJ1-3; 8 bases line up with TRBD1. V trimming: 0 bases; J trimming: 1 base; junction bases outside the gene matches: 3. The CDR3 contains 16 residues. Germline CDR1 is SGDLS and CDR2 is YYNGEE. The CDR3 DNA reads as TGTGCCAGCAGCGTAGAGGGACAGGTATCTGGAAACACCATATATTTT. Its protein product is CASSVEGQVSGNTIYF.

The chain is built from TRBV9 and TRBJ2-1; TRBD2 matches 7 bases. CDR3 length equals 18 residues. V shed 0 bases, J shed 0 bases, and the junction held 9 bases outside the gene matches. The V gene's germline CDR1 is SGDLS and CDR2 YYNGEE. As DNA, the CDR3 is TGTGCCAGCAGCGTAGCTACTATGGGCGGGAGCTCCTACAATGAGCAGTTCTTC. Protein sequence: CASSVATMGGSSYNEQFF.

The V and J genes are TRBV2 and TRBJ1-5, with D maybe TRBD1 (5 bases). The CDR3 runs to 15 residues. Trimming took off 6 bases at V and 5 bases at J, with 17 bases between the two ends. Germline CDR1 reads SNHLY; CDR2 reads FYNNEI. The chain's CDR3 is CASSVDSSSYQPQHF. The CDR3 nucleotides read TGTGCCAGCAGCGTTGACAGCAGTTCGTATCAGCCCCAGCATTTT.

The V call is TRBV4-2, the J call TRBJ2-1; D gene unclear. Looked up from germline, CDR1 is LGHNA and CDR2 is YNFKEQ. The CDR3 is 13 amino acids. Trimming took 2 bases from V and 8 from J, leaving 10 bases between them. The DNA of the CDR3 is TGTGCCAGCAGCCAAAGCCTAATGGATGAGCAGTTCTTC. It yields the protein CASSQSLMDEQFF.

The V and J genes are TRBV5-1 and TRBJ1-1; no clear D gene. The CDR3 loop spans 16 amino acids. V was shortened by 0 bases and J by 7 bases, with 19 bases between the two germline ends. Germline lookup yields CDR1 SGHRS and CDR2 YFSETQ. CDR3 in DNA: TGCGCCAGCAGCTTGGCCCCTGGGCGCAGCATCTATGAAGCTTTCTTT. Amino acids: CASSLAPGRSIYEAFF.

This clone showed up just once. This chain links TRBV27 with TRBJ2-3; TRBD2 agrees at 11 bases. Germline CDR1 MNHEY, CDR2 SMNVEV (reference sequence). The V and J ends lost 5 bases and 2 bases, in that order; junction bases with no gene match: 6. CDR3 length: 16 amino acids. CDR3 sequence reads: CASSLLAGGTTDTQYF. The CDR3 DNA is TGTGCCAGCAGTCTATTAGCGGGAGGGACCACAGATACGCAGTATTTT.

V and J are TRBV7-9 and TRBJ2-1; possibly TRBD2 for D (6 bases). The ends were cut back, 5 bases at V and 0 bases at J, with 23 bases in the middle. The germline CDR1 and CDR2 sequences are SEHNR and FQNEAQ (reference sequence). The CDR3 runs to 19 residues. Here the CDR3 reads CASSPRVRGGESSYNEQFF. For the CDR3, the DNA is TGTGCCAGCAGCCCGCGGGTTAGGGGCGGGGAGAGCTCCTACAATGAGCAGTTCTTC.

This rearrangement joins TRBV5-1 to TRBJ2-7; D is perhaps TRBD1 or TRBD2 (5 bases each). Germline V lookup: CDR1 SGHRS, CDR2 YFSETQ. The CDR3 is 15 residues long. The germline V and J ends were trimmed by 1 base and 3 bases, with 14 bases remaining between them. CDR3 loop: CASSLQGVTLYEQYF. The DNA of the CDR3 is TGCGCCAGCAGCTTGCAGGGAGTGACGCTCTACGAGCAGTACTTC. The whole variable domain, filled in from reference TRBV5-1 and TRBJ2-7, reads KAGVTQTPRYLIKTRGQQVTLSCSPISGHRSVSWYQQTPGQGLQFLFEYFSETQRNKGNFPGRFSGRQFSNSRSEMNVSTLELGDSALYLCASSLQGVTLYEQYFGPGTRLTVT.

This chain uses TRBV5-6 with TRBJ1-2; D might be TRBD1 (5 bases). The V gene lost 0 bases and the J gene lost 4 bases, with 10 bases spanning the gap. The CDR3 sequence is 14 residues long. Germline CDR1 reads SGHDT; CDR2 reads YYEEEE. The CDR3 region is CASSLDRRAYGYTF. The DNA for the CDR3 is TGTGCCAGCAGCTTGGACAGGAGAGCCTATGGCTACACCTTC.

V usage is TRBV29-1 and J usage is TRBJ1-1; 7 bases are shared with TRBD1. The CDR3 loop spans 12 amino acids. V was pared by 7 bases and J by 3 bases, with 5 bases of the junction left unmatched. CDR1 SQVTM and CDR2 ANQGSEA come from the germline V gene. The CDR3 here is CSGGDRDTEAFF. CDR3 DNA sequence: TGCAGCGGTGGAGACAGGGACACTGAAGCTTTCTTT. The complete variable domain, with remaining parts taken from reference TRBV29-1 and TRBJ1-1, reads SAVISQKPSRDICQRGTSLTIQCQVDSQVTMMFWYRQQPGQSLTLIATANQGSEATYESGFVIDKFPISRPNLTFSTLTVSNMSPEDSSIYLCSGGDRDTEAFFGQGTRLTVV.

The CDR3 protein is CASGGRLDTEAFF. Written as DNA, the CDR3 is TGTGCCAGCGGAGGCAGGCTTGACACTGAAGCTTTCTTT. This chain joins TRBV6-5 and TRBJ1-1, with D unresolved. The CDR3 sequence is 13 residues long. The germline V gene encodes CDR1 MNHEY and CDR2 SVGAGI. The V end was cut by 8 bases, the J end by 3 bases, with 13 bases between.

CDR3 bases: TGTGCCAGCAGTTTGACAGCCTACAATGAGCAGTTCTTC. Translated: CASSLTAYNEQFF. V and J are TRBV6-5 and TRBJ2-1, with D perhaps TRBD1 (5 bases). V shed 4 bases and J shed 2 bases, with 6 bases lying between them. The CDR3 has 13 residues. CDR1 MNHEY and CDR2 SVGAGI come from the germline V gene.

This sequence joins TRBV11-3 and TRBJ2-1; TRBD2 is a possible D gene (6 bases). V was clipped by 5 bases and J by 4 bases, with 9 bases between them. Germline values: CDR1 SGHNT, CDR2 YENEEA. The CDR3 has 13 amino acids. The CDR3 loop reads CASSQTSYNEQFF. As DNA, the CDR3 is TGTGCCAGCAGCCAGACTAGTTACAATGAGCAGTTCTTC.

The genes are TRBV6-5 and TRBJ1-1; D perhaps matches TRBD1 (5 bases). There are 16 residues in the CDR3. V was shortened by 0 bases and J by 5 bases, with 16 bases between the two germline ends. Germline assignment: CDR1 MNHEY and CDR2 SVGAGI. The CDR3 sequence is CASSYSGVDGRTEAFF. CDR3 coding DNA: TGTGCCAGCAGTTACTCGGGGGTCGATGGACGGACTGAAGCTTTCTTT.

This chain links TRBV20-1 with TRBJ1-4; 7 nucleotides line up with TRBD1. V trimming: 3 bases; J trimming: 3 bases; junction bases outside the gene matches: 4. The CDR3 is 14 residues long. The V gene's germline CDR1 is DFQATT and CDR2 SNEGSKA (reference sequence). The chain's CDR3 is CSASPGGPNEKLFF. DNA for the CDR3: TGCAGTGCTAGTCCAGGGGGGCCTAATGAAAAACTGTTTTTT.

V usage is TRBV5-4 and J usage is TRBJ2-1, with TRBD2 matching 11 bases. Germline V gives CDR1 SGHNT, CDR2 YYREEE (reference sequence). This CDR3 is built from 16 residues. J lost 4 bases, V lost 0 bases, and 3 bases had no gene match. In DNA, the CDR3 is TGTGCCAGCAGCTTGGCGGGACTAGCGGCTTACAATGAGCAGTTCTTC. Translation gives CASSLAGLAAYNEQFF. The variable domain in full, completed from reference TRBV5-4 and TRBJ2-1, reads ETGVTQSPTHLIKTRGQQVTLRCSSQSGHNTVSWYQQALGQGPQFIFQYYREEENGRGNFPPRFSGLQFPNYSSELNVNALELDDSALYLCASSLAGLAAYNEQFFGPGTRLTVL.

The V and J genes are TRBV6-4 and TRBJ1-5; 7 nucleotides match TRBD1. Trimming took 7 bases from V and 9 from J; bases not matched to a gene: 12. Germline CDR1 MRHNA, CDR2 SNTAGT. The CDR3 length is 14 residues. For the CDR3, the DNA is TGTGCCAGCATCCTCAACAGGGGAATGGGGCCCCAGCATTTT. It encodes CASILNRGMGPQHF.

The rearrangement links TRBV7-9 to TRBJ1-5; TRBD1 might be the D (6 bases). V lost 1 base and J lost 11, with 12 bases in between. This CDR3 spans 13 amino acids. The V gene's germline CDR1 is SEHNR and CDR2 FQNEAQ (reference sequence). CDR3 in DNA: TGTGCCAGCAGCTTAGTAGGGGGGACTGCCCAGCATTTT. Translated: CASSLVGGTAQHF.

The V call is TRBV5-4, the J call TRBJ2-1; the match to TRBD1 covers 10 bases. The V gene end was trimmed by 4 bases and the J gene end by 7 bases; junction bases not matched to a gene: 8. CDR3 size: 15 residues. The germline V gene encodes CDR1 SGHNT and CDR2 YYREEE (reference sequence). The DNA of the CDR3 is TGTGCCAGCAGCCGTAGACAGGGGGCTAAAAATGAGCAGTTCTTC. Translation gives CASSRRQGAKNEQFF. The full variable domain, its missing parts supplied by reference TRBV5-4 and TRBJ2-1, is ETGVTQSPTHLIKTRGQQVTLRCSSQSGHNTVSWYQQALGQGPQFIFQYYREEENGRGNFPPRFSGLQFPNYSSELNVNALELDDSALYLCASSRRQGAKNEQFFGPGTRLTVL.